This TCR beta chain was obtained from a study of CD8+ T cells in alopecia areata. Across the whole study: In an open-label trial, patients got 5 to 10 mg tofacitinib twice daily.

Study outcomes and limitations: Mice showed clearer TCR sharing than patients did, a gap that was possibly HLA-related. Normal scalp had lower clonality than lesional scalp, with alopecia totalis/universalis lesions showing this most strongly.

Separation by sorting yielded CD4+ and CD8+ T cells from PBMCs. The ends were cut back, 0 bases at V and 3 bases at J, with 11 bases in the middle. The CDR3 runs to 15 residues. From germline, CDR1 is SGHRS and CDR2 YFSETQ. This clone appeared a few times. Antigen specificity is unknown. Isolated RNA was reverse transcribed into cDNA used as the sequencing template. The table came from immunoSEQ multiplex PCR; TCRdb's copy has only in-frame clones and leaves some out. The sample contains 140,000 to 150,000 clones, about 60% of which appear only once. The chain employs TRBV5-1 and TRBJ2-3; weak D call: TRBD2 (6 bases). The origin of this receptor is a human donor with alopecia areata. The sequencing here drew on CD4+ T cells sorted from blood, taken at week 0. The chain's CDR3 is CASSLDGRWTDTQYF. CDR3 nucleotides: TGCGCCAGCAGCTTGGATGGGAGGTGGACAGATACGCAGTATTTT.